These 14 T cell receptor beta chains originate from one sample sequenced in a study of blood T cell repertoires in COVID-19. Data came from immunoSEQ multiplex PCR; TCRdb stores just in-frame clones and leaves some out. This table holds 300,000 to 350,000 clones, 70% to 90% found once. Material for sequencing was PBMCs or T cells enriched from blood (not recorded which). These receptors originate from a young man who had recovered from COVID-19.

The chain recombines TRBV9 with TRBJ2-7, with 9 bases that match TRBD1. The length of the CDR3 is 15 residues. With V trimmed by 1 base and J by 5 bases, 7 bases remained unmatched. Per germline, CDR1 SGDLS and CDR2 YYNGEE. CDR3 sequence (DNA): TGTGCCAGCAGCGTAACAGGGGGCGCCCGCGACGAGCAGTACTTC. It is translated as CASSVTGGARDEQYF.

The chain is built from TRBV7-3 and TRBJ1-5; D might be TRBD1 (5 bases). Trimming took off 1 base at V and 5 bases at J, with 15 bases between the two ends. The CDR3 length is 16 residues. From germline, CDR1 is SGHTA and CDR2 FQGTGA. DNA of the CDR3: TGTGCCAGCAGCTTAATAAGGGGACTTTTGGATCAGCCCCAGCATTTT. Amino acid sequence: CASSLIRGLLDQPQHF.

As regards this clone: At the DNA level, this CDR3 is encoded by other sequences in the same sample as well. V usage is TRBV5-1 and J usage is TRBJ2-1, with 7 bases fitting TRBD1. Germline trimming cut 0 bases from V and 2 bases from J; bases unmatched to any gene: 2. Germline V CDR1 and CDR2: SGHRS, YFSETQ. CDR3 length: 15 residues. The chain's CDR3 is CASSLGQGAYNEQFF. The CDR3 DNA reads TGCGCCAGCAGCTTGGGACAGGGAGCCTACAATGAGCAGTTCTTC.

The V and J genes are TRBV30 and TRBJ1-1; D unclear. The CDR3 sequence is 12 residues long. Germline V lookup: CDR1 GTSNPN, CDR2 SVGIG (reference sequence). With 7 bases removed from V and 1 base from J, the gap between germline ends came to 10 bases. As DNA, the CDR3 is TGTGCCTTGCCTAGGTCGAACACTGAAGCTTTCTTT. As protein: CALPRSNTEAFF.

The rearrangement links TRBV5-1 to TRBJ2-2; 8 bases are shared with TRBD1. The germline V gene has CDR1 SGHRS and CDR2 YFSETQ. V shed 3 bases, J shed 3 bases, and the junction held 4 bases outside the gene matches. CDR3 length: 15 residues. The CDR3 nucleotides read TGCGCCAGCAGCTGGGGACAGGCCCACACCGGGGAGCTGTTTTTT. Translating gives CASSWGQAHTGELFF.

The chain joins TRBV19 to TRBJ1-4; D unresolved. The CDR3 totals 15 residues. Trimming took 2 bases from V and 8 from J, leaving 15 bases between them. Germline lookup yields CDR1 LNHDA and CDR2 SQIVND (reference sequence). Written as DNA, the CDR3 is TGTGCCAGTAGTATAATGTCCGGGATTGAAGAAAAACTGTTTTTT. This sequence encodes CASSIMSGIEEKLFF.

The chain joins TRBV28 to TRBJ2-3; 9 bases agree with TRBD1. This CDR3 is 15 amino acids long. Germline values: CDR1 MDHEN, CDR2 SYDVKM. The V segment lost 4 bases and the J segment 2 bases; nucleotides outside the gene matches: 4. The CDR3 loop reads CASSSGDRATDTQYF. The CDR3, as DNA: TGTGCCAGCAGTTCGGGGGACAGGGCCACAGATACGCAGTATTTT.

This clone was found many times. Within the sample, other DNA sequences also encode this same CDR3. The chain carries TRBV5-1 and TRBJ1-1; 9 nucleotides line up with TRBD1. Trimming at V came to 3 bases and at J to 3 bases, leaving 3 bases not matched to a gene. This CDR3 has 14 amino acids. The germline CDR1 and CDR2 sequences are SGHRS and YFSETQ. The chain's CDR3 is CASSSQGADTEAFF. CDR3 nucleotide sequence: TGCGCCAGCAGCTCACAGGGGGCGGACACTGAAGCTTTCTTT.

The chain carries TRBV3-1 (or the pseudogene TRBV3-2) and TRBJ1-1; maybe TRBD1 (5 bases). The CDR3 runs to 13 residues. The V and J ends lost 4 bases and 6 bases respectively, with 12 bases between them. CDR1 and CDR2 from the germline V gene are LGHDT and YNNKEL (reference sequence). The CDR3 DNA reads as TGTGCCAGCAGCCTCTTGGGGGGGTCTGAAGCTTTCTTT. This sequence encodes CASSLLGGSEAFF.

This chain links TRBV4-1 with TRBJ1-2; no reliable D call. This CDR3 region has 13 residues. Trimming shortened V by 4 bases and J by 4 bases, and 10 bases separated the two germline ends. The germline V gene has CDR1 MGHRA and CDR2 YSYEKL. The CDR3 loop reads CASSRDTLYGYTF. The CDR3 DNA is TGCGCCAGCAGCCGAGACACTCTCTATGGCTACACCTTC.

J is TRBJ2-3 and V is TRBV29-1, with 14 bases that match TRBD2. CDR3 size: 15 residues. J was trimmed by 6 bases and V by 6 bases; bases with no gene match: 8. From germline, CDR1 is SQVTM and CDR2 ANQGSEA. For the CDR3, the DNA is TGCAGCGTCCTCGGGACTAGCGGGAGTTTCGATACGCAGTATTTT. It yields the protein CSVLGTSGSFDTQYF.

V and J are TRBV10-3 and TRBJ1-2; D is unresolved. The V gene's germline CDR1 is ENHRY and CDR2 SYGVKD. CDR3 length equals 15 residues. Trimming stripped 5 bases from V and 7 bases from J, with 20 bases between. CDR3 sequence: CAISSGEGGRGGYTF. The CDR3 DNA reads TGTGCCATCAGTTCAGGAGAGGGTGGAAGAGGTGGCTACACCTTC.

This clone was picked up one time. The rearrangement joins TRBV21-1 to TRBJ1-6. TRBV21-1 is shown as a pseudogene. The CDR3 consists of 15 residues. The CDR3 bases are TGTGCCAGAAGGAGTCAGCCGAAGTATAATTCACCCCTCCACTTT. This gives the protein CARRSQPKYNSPLHF.

V is TRBV7-9 and J is TRBJ2-5; no clear D gene. Germline V gene lookup returns CDR1 SEHNR and CDR2 FQNEAQ (reference sequence). V was trimmed by 6 bases and J by 5 bases, leaving 7 bases between them. CDR3 length: 11 amino acids. The CDR3 reads CASRLGETQYF. In DNA, the CDR3 is TGTGCCAGCAGACTCGGTGAGACCCAGTACTTC.